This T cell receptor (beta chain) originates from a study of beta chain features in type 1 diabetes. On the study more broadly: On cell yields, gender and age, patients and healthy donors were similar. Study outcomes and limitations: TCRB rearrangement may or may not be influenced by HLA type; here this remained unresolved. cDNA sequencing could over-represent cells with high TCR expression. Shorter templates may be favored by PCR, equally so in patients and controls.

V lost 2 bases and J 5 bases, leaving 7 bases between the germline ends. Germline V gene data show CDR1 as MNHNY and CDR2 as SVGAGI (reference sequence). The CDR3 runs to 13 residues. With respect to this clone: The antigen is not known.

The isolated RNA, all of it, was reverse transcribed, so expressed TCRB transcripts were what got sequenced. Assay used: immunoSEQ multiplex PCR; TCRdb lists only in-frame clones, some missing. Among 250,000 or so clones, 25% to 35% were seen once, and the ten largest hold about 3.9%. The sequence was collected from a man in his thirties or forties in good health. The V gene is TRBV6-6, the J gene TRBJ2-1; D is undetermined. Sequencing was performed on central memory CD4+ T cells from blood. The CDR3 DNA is TGTGCCAGCAGTTACCGGTCGGACAATGAGCAGTTCTTC. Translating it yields CASSYRSDNEQFF.